This note documents a single T cell receptor beta chain sequence. The data derive from a study of cytomegalovirus exposure and HLA in healthy donors. The method was immunoSEQ multiplex PCR; TCRdb's version includes in-frame clones alone and lacks a portion of them. This sample has 150,000 to 200,000 clones, with 85% to 90% found just once. After removal of 3 bases from V and 5 bases from J, the junction contained 3 bases not matched to a gene. The CDR3 sequence is 14 residues long. The V gene's germline CDR1 is MNHEY and CDR2 SMNVEV (reference sequence). The receptor's source is a woman in her twenties or thirties in good health and CMV-seronegative. The sample comprised PBMCs. The V call is TRBV27, the J call TRBJ2-3; 9 nucleotides line up with TRBD2. CDR3 in amino acids: CASSFELAGDTQYF. The CDR3, as DNA: TGTGCCAGCAGTTTCGAACTAGCGGGAGATACGCAGTATTTT.